These T cell receptor beta chains were read from a single sample in a study. MiXCR, applied by TCRdb to the 5' RACE reads, yields one record per CDR3 protein. Of about 32,000 distinct CDR3 sequences listed, roughly a quarter are singletons. Source material: memory CD4+ T cells sorted from blood. The origin of the receptors is a female donor with breast cancer. Both conserved end residues are part of each CDR3. The D gene is left open where the match is weak. Size is stated for part of the rows, as once, few or many counts, or as a class when the clone is expanded.

V gene: TRBV6-4
D gene: TRBD2
clone size: few
J gene: TRBJ2-1
CDR3 protein: CASSDHLAGGSYNEQFF
CDR3 DNA: TGTGCCAGCAGTGACCATCTAGCGGGAGGCTCCTACAATGAGCAGTTCTTC

V gene: TRBV27
D gene: .
clone size: .
J gene: TRBJ1-4
CDR3 protein: CASRIGSTNEKLFF
CDR3 DNA: TGTGCCAGCAGAATCGGTTCAACTAATGAAAAACTGTTTTTT

V gene: TRBV5-6
D gene: .
clone size: few
J gene: TRBJ2-1
CDR3 protein: CASSFRDTRGSEQFF
CDR3 DNA: TGTGCCAGCAGCTTTAGAGACACGCGTGGTAGTGAGCAGTTCTTC

V gene: TRBV27
D gene: .
clone size: few
J gene: TRBJ2-7
CDR3 protein: CASSSIEGRGYEQYF
CDR3 DNA: TGTGCCAGCAGTTCAATCGAGGGACGGGGCTACGAGCAGTACTTC

V gene: TRBV9
D gene: TRBD2
clone size: few
J gene: TRBJ2-7
CDR3 protein: CASSVGAGAHYEQYF
CDR3 DNA: TGTGCCAGCAGCGTAGGAGCGGGAGCACACTACGAGCAGTACTTC

V gene: TRBV30
D gene: .
clone size: .
J gene: TRBJ2-5
CDR3 protein: CAWNWMDRGETQYF
CDR3 DNA: TGTGCCTGGAACTGGATGGATCGGGGGGAGACCCAGTACTTC

V gene: TRBV9
D gene: .
clone size: few
J gene: TRBJ1-6
CDR3 protein: CASTMGGGDSPLHF
CDR3 DNA: TGTGCCAGCACCATGGGGGGGGGAGATTCACCCCTCCACTTT

V gene: TRBV6-5
D gene: .
clone size: many
J gene: TRBJ1-1
CDR3 protein: CASSYYVRSTEAFF
CDR3 DNA: TGTGCCAGCAGTTACTATGTCAGGTCAACTGAAGCTTTCTTT

V gene: TRBV2
D gene: TRBD1
clone size: .
J gene: TRBJ2-2
CDR3 protein: CASSERDRGNGELFF
CDR3 DNA: TGTGCCAGCAGTGAACGAGACAGGGGGAACGGGGAGCTGTTTTTT

V gene: TRBV27
D gene: TRBD1
clone size: few
J gene: TRBJ1-3
CDR3 protein: CASSSADREATIYF
CDR3 DNA: TGTGCCAGCAGTTCCGCCGACAGGGAGGCCACCATATATTTT

V gene: TRBV27
D gene: .
clone size: once
J gene: TRBJ2-3
CDR3 protein: CTSSLITASDTQYF
CDR3 DNA: TGTACCAGCAGTTTGATAACGGCCTCGGATACGCAGTATTTT

V gene: TRBV6-2/TRBV6-3
D gene: TRBD2
clone size: .
J gene: TRBJ2-3
CDR3 protein: CASSYSMRTSGATDTQYF
CDR3 DNA: TGTGCCAGCAGTTACTCTATGCGTACTAGCGGCGCCACAGATACGCAGTATTTT

V gene: TRBV4-1
D gene: .
clone size: .
J gene: TRBJ1-3
CDR3 protein: CASSQDSRGHDTIYF
CDR3 DNA: TGCGCCAGCAGCCAAGATTCACGGGGACATGACACCATATATTTT

V gene: TRBV29-1
D gene: TRBD2
clone size: .
J gene: TRBJ2-7
CDR3 protein: CSVRGTSGRPTYEQYF
CDR3 DNA: TGCAGCGTACGAGGGACTAGCGGGAGGCCAACCTACGAGCAGTACTTC

V gene: TRBV24-1
D gene: .
clone size: many
J gene: TRBJ2-7
CDR3 protein: CATSATGHGNYEQYF
CDR3 DNA: TGTGCCACCAGTGCTACGGGACACGGAAACTACGAGCAGTACTTC

V gene: TRBV7-9
D gene: TRBD1
clone size: .
J gene: TRBJ1-1
CDR3 protein: CASSRRTGEAFF
CDR3 DNA: TGTGCCAGCAGCCGAAGGACAGGGGAAGCTTTCTTT

V gene: TRBV27
D gene: .
clone size: .
J gene: TRBJ1-1
CDR3 protein: CASSLSGSTEAFF
CDR3 DNA: TGTGCCAGCAGTTTATCAGGGAGCACTGAAGCTTTCTTT

V gene: TRBV6-5
D gene: .
clone size: .
J gene: TRBJ2-7
CDR3 protein: CASRGRGEYF
CDR3 DNA: TGTGCCAGCAGGGGTAGGGGGGAGTACTTC

V gene: TRBV12-3/TRBV12-4
D gene: .
clone size: .
J gene: TRBJ2-7
CDR3 protein: CASRGTPHYEQYF
CDR3 DNA: TGTGCCAGCAGGGGGACACCCCACTACGAGCAGTACTTC

V gene: TRBV27
D gene: .
clone size: few
J gene: TRBJ2-7
CDR3 protein: CASSTFRGYEQYF
CDR3 DNA: TGTGCCAGCAGCACATTCCGGGGTTACGAGCAGTACTTC

V gene: TRBV4-1
D gene: .
clone size: few
J gene: TRBJ2-2
CDR3 protein: CASSRGPGTPGELFF
CDR3 DNA: TGCGCCAGCAGCCGGGGTCCCGGGACTCCCGGGGAGCTGTTTTTT

V gene: TRBV10-3
D gene: TRBD1
clone size: .
J gene: TRBJ1-6
CDR3 protein: CAISQGGLGQSPHHF
CDR3 DNA: TGTGCCATCAGCCAGGGGGGGCTTGGGCAATCGCCCCACCACTTT

V gene: TRBV24-1
D gene: .
clone size: .
J gene: TRBJ1-5
CDR3 protein: CATSDFRAGDGDQPQHF
CDR3 DNA: TGTGCCACCAGTGATTTTAGGGCAGGGGACGGGGATCAGCCCCAGCATTTT

V gene: TRBV5-1
D gene: .
clone size: many
J gene: TRBJ2-3
CDR3 protein: CASSLRGASDTQYF
CDR3 DNA: TGCGCCAGCAGCCTGCGGGGAGCCTCGGATACGCAGTATTTT

V gene: TRBV12-3/TRBV12-4
D gene: .
clone size: once
J gene: TRBJ2-1
CDR3 protein: CASTRGGARTEQFF
CDR3 DNA: TGTGCCAGCACCAGAGGGGGGGCCCGGACCGAGCAGTTCTTC

V gene: TRBV9
D gene: .
clone size: few
J gene: TRBJ2-2
CDR3 protein: CASGEGLGELFF
CDR3 DNA: TGTGCCAGTGGTGAGGGCCTCGGGGAGCTGTTTTTT

V gene: TRBV4-2
D gene: TRBD1
clone size: few
J gene: TRBJ1-2
CDR3 protein: CASRGQGARGYTF
CDR3 DNA: TGTGCCAGCAGGGGACAGGGGGCTCGTGGCTACACCTTC

V gene: TRBV7-9
D gene: .
clone size: .
J gene: TRBJ2-5
CDR3 protein: CASSVLQGQETQYF
CDR3 DNA: TGTGCCAGCAGCGTCCTCCAGGGCCAAGAGACCCAGTACTTC

V gene: TRBV7-9
D gene: TRBD2
clone size: few
J gene: TRBJ2-5
CDR3 protein: CASGTTQETQYF
CDR3 DNA: TGTGCCAGTGGGACTACTCAAGAGACCCAGTACTTC

V gene: TRBV27
D gene: .
clone size: many
J gene: TRBJ1-5
CDR3 protein: CASSTHSNQPQHF
CDR3 DNA: TGTGCCAGCTCGACCCATAGCAATCAGCCCCAGCATTTT

V gene: TRBV27
D gene: TRBD2
clone size: many
J gene: TRBJ2-5
CDR3 protein: CASSPSGILGGETQYF
CDR3 DNA: TGTGCCAGCAGTCCTAGCGGGATCTTAGGGGGGGAGACCCAGTACTTC

V gene: TRBV5-4
D gene: TRBD2
clone size: .
J gene: TRBJ2-2
CDR3 protein: CASSFLAGDTGELFF
CDR3 DNA: TGTGCCAGCAGCTTTTTAGCGGGAGACACCGGGGAGCTGTTTTTT

V gene: TRBV7-9
D gene: .
clone size: .
J gene: TRBJ2-1
CDR3 protein: CASSPRAHVQFF
CDR3 DNA: TGTGCCAGCAGCCCGCGAGCCCATGTGCAGTTCTTC

V gene: TRBV20-1
D gene: TRBD2
clone size: .
J gene: TRBJ2-1
CDR3 protein: CSARESRTSGRAEQFF
CDR3 DNA: TGCAGTGCTAGAGAATCACGGACTAGCGGGAGAGCTGAGCAGTTCTTC

V gene: TRBV28
D gene: .
clone size: .
J gene: TRBJ2-3
CDR3 protein: CASSLGTRSSIDTQYF
CDR3 DNA: TGTGCCAGCAGTTTAGGTACTAGATCTAGCATAGATACGCAGTATTTT

V gene: TRBV4-1
D gene: TRBD1
clone size: .
J gene: TRBJ1-6
CDR3 protein: CASSPTGVGSPLHF
CDR3 DNA: TGCGCCAGCAGCCCCACAGGGGTGGGTTCACCCCTCCACTTT

V gene: TRBV12-3/TRBV12-4
D gene: .
clone size: many
J gene: TRBJ1-5
CDR3 protein: CASIPDRYSNQPQHF
CDR3 DNA: TGTGCCAGCATCCCCGACAGATATAGCAATCAGCCCCAGCATTTT

V gene: TRBV4-3
D gene: TRBD2
clone size: many
J gene: TRBJ2-3
CDR3 protein: CASSLAGGRNTQYF
CDR3 DNA: TGCGCCAGCAGCTTAGCGGGGGGGAGGAACACGCAGTATTTT

V gene: TRBV7-3
D gene: .
clone size: many
J gene: TRBJ2-1
CDR3 protein: CASSQLPIGYEQFF
CDR3 DNA: TGTGCCAGCAGCCAACTCCCTATCGGGTATGAGCAGTTCTTC

V gene: TRBV6-1
D gene: TRBD1
clone size: many
J gene: TRBJ2-3
CDR3 protein: CASNLRGPNTDTQYF
CDR3 DNA: TGTGCCAGCAACTTGAGGGGGCCGAACACAGATACGCAGTATTTT

V gene: TRBV7-9
D gene: TRBD2
clone size: many
J gene: TRBJ2-5
CDR3 protein: CATERGIETQYF
CDR3 DNA: TGTGCCACAGAGCGGGGGATTGAGACCCAGTACTTC

V gene: TRBV5-5
D gene: .
clone size: once
J gene: TRBJ1-2
CDR3 protein: CTSSFTDGTVGYTF
CDR3 DNA: TGTACCAGCAGCTTCACCGACGGGACGGTCGGCTACACCTTC

V gene: TRBV28
D gene: TRBD1
clone size: .
J gene: TRBJ2-1
CDR3 protein: CASSSVDRGLYNEQFF
CDR3 DNA: TGTGCCAGCAGTTCGGTGGACAGGGGCCTCTACAATGAGCAGTTCTTC

V gene: TRBV9
D gene: .
clone size: .
J gene: TRBJ1-2
CDR3 protein: CASSVGGNYGYTF
CDR3 DNA: TGTGCCAGCAGCGTAGGTGGGAACTATGGCTACACCTTC

V gene: TRBV5-5
D gene: TRBD1
clone size: few
J gene: TRBJ2-7
CDR3 protein: CASSLGHQGDSYEQYF
CDR3 DNA: TGTGCCAGCAGCTTAGGGCACCAGGGGGACTCCTACGAGCAGTACTTC

V gene: TRBV28
D gene: .
clone size: .
J gene: TRBJ2-5
CDR3 protein: CASRGRETQCF
CDR3 DNA: TGTGCCAGCAGGGGGAGAGAGACCCAGTGCTTC

V gene: TRBV5-4
D gene: .
clone size: .
J gene: TRBJ2-6
CDR3 protein: CASRTSGANVLTF
CDR3 DNA: TGTGCCTCCCGGACCTCTGGGGCCAACGTCCTGACTTTC

V gene: TRBV7-6
D gene: .
clone size: many
J gene: TRBJ1-1
CDR3 protein: CASSLVGTPNTEAFF
CDR3 DNA: TGTGCCAGCAGCTTAGTGGGGACACCGAACACTGAAGCTTTCTTT

V gene: TRBV6-5
D gene: TRBD2
clone size: medium-sized
J gene: TRBJ2-7
CDR3 protein: CASSQAGSSYEQYF
CDR3 DNA: TGTGCCAGCAGCCAAGCGGGAAGCTCCTACGAGCAGTACTTC

V gene: TRBV5-1
D gene: .
clone size: few
J gene: TRBJ2-7
CDR3 protein: CASSLTKTTDYEQYF
CDR3 DNA: TGCGCCAGCAGCTTGACCAAGACCACCGATTACGAGCAGTACTTC

V gene: TRBV27
D gene: .
clone size: .
J gene: TRBJ2-1
CDR3 protein: CASISGNEQFF
CDR3 DNA: TGTGCCAGCATCTCCGGGAATGAGCAGTTCTTC

V gene: TRBV5-1
D gene: .
clone size: medium-sized
J gene: TRBJ2-3
CDR3 protein: CASSLAFPDTQYF
CDR3 DNA: TGCGCCAGCAGCTTGGCCTTTCCAGATACGCAGTATTTT

V gene: TRBV5-1
D gene: .
clone size: .
J gene: TRBJ2-7
CDR3 protein: CASSPRQPYEQYF
CDR3 DNA: TGCGCCAGCAGCCCCAGGCAGCCTTACGAGCAGTACTTC